This entry features one T cell receptor beta chain sequence. This clonotype came up many times. Its antigen is not yet known. The sample holds no much larger clone one base away, and base qualities are not on file. These data come from a study of human T cells and chemical hapten exposure (dated by TCRdb to the early 2020s). For the wider study: For sensitization, 2% DPC in acetone was applied to a 2 cm by 2 cm area of upper inner arm skin. Patients additionally received weekly therapeutic DPC doses to the scalp throughout the approximately 25-week study period. Patch testing was done on the upper back using Finn chambers containing 0.01% DPC, and results were scored after 6 days according to International Contact Dermatitis Research Group standards. The patient cohort, mostly female, included alopecia areata with under or over 50% scalp involvement, alopecia totalis and alopecia universalis. The libraries were sequenced as a pool, and the TCR yield per sample differed mostly because of small variations in library volumes within the pool. Peripheral blood TCR repertoire changes were tracked in vivo in alopecia patients during primary and secondary sensitization to the hapten diphenylcyclopropenone (DPC). Blood samples were taken from patients before sensitization (week 0) and then at 2, 6 and about 24 weeks after DPC sensitization. For TCR sequencing, blood came from about 29 alopecia patients at anywhere from one to four time points (pre-sensitization, 2, 6 and 24 weeks).

Library creation used RACE. Instrument on record: NextSeq 500. Library preparation attached unique molecular identifiers to individual cDNA molecules for quantitative, reproducible TCR counting. For every blood RNA sample, sequencing covered both the TCR alpha and TCR beta chains. In the source study's methods: A median of approximately 96,000 TCRs per sample was observed, with a range of roughly 23,224 to 750,000. The Decombinator software suite was used to annotate the V, J and CDR3 of the TCR reads. For PS versus PT1 abundance plots, all samples were subsampled to the same number of TCRs (28,000). Expanded TCRs were defined as absent before sensitization and observed at least eight times at the 2-week time point. Starting from the raw public reads, TCRdb applied fastp trimming at Q25, assembled clones with MiXCR and retained in-frame beta chains. CDR3 protein duplicates are merged, each entry listing the most common genes and DNA. These V and J calls rely on TCRdb rather than the paper's analysis. This sample is represented by around 340,000 distinct CDR3 sequences; 6% to 8.5% of them were singletons. 8.4% of the sample lies in the top ten.

The CDR3 starts with the cysteine, ends with the phenylalanine, and has 13 residues. The only DNA kept is the CDR3, 39 bases in frame from the first base. Trimming removed 0 bases from V and 6 bases from J, leaving 7 bases between the germline ends. CDR1 KGHSH and CDR2 LQKENI were looked up in the germline V gene. The time point label for this specimen denotes: patch test 1, 2 weeks after DPC sensitization. Reading the label with the study, this specimen's treatment or condition is: therapeutic diphenylcyclopropenone sensitization with weekly scalp DPC. At each patch-test visit, blood was drawn before the patch test was applied. Patients were eligible if aged 18 to 70, diagnosed with alopecia and judged suitable for DPC therapy, and pregnant patients were excluded. Unfractionated whole blood was collected in Tempus Blood RNA tubes, and total RNA was extracted from that blood. The paper as a whole reports these results and caveats: DPC sensitization did not change the number of TCRs with a frequency above 1 in 1000, and there was no evidence of changes in global repertoire structure. After repeated subsampling, the strength of the expansion versus patch-test correlation and the threshold at which it became significant changed. Compared with pre-sensitization or healthy control sets, expanded TCRs formed significantly more large CDR3 similarity clusters, which is consistent with antigen-driven responses. The number of PT1 expanded TCRs positively correlated with patch test score, significant at thresholds 8, 16 and 32 but not 4. Because every patient had alopecia, a presumed autoimmune disease, the patients' immune response might differ from that of healthy individuals.

This receptor was taken from a woman under 30 with alopecia areata. Some clones in this sample may be carry-over from other donors' samples. This chain joins TRBV18 to TRBJ2-3, with the identity of the D gene unclear. This sample comprised whole blood, obtained in connection with sensitization to the hapten diphenylcyclopropenone (DPC). The CDR3 region: CASSPPLGDTQYF. The bases are TGTGCCAGCTCACCACCCCTTGGGGATACGCAGTATTTT. Where the CDR3 stops, the reference TRBV18 and TRBJ2-3 genes take over; the full variable domain is NAGVMQNPRHLVRRRGQEARLRCSPMKGHSHVYWYRQLPEEGLKFMVYLQKENIIDESGMPKERFSAEFPKEGPSILRIQQVVRGDSAAYFCASSPPLGDTQYFGPGTRLTVL.